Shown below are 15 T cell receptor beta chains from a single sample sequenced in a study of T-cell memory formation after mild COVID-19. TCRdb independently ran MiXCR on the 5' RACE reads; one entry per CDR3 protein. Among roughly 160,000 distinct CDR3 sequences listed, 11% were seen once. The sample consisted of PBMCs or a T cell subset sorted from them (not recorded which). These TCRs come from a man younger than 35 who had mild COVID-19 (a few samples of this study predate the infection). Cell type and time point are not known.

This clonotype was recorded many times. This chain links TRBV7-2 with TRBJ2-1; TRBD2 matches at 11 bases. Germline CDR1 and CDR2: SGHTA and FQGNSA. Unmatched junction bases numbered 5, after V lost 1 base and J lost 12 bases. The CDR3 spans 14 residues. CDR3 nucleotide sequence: TGTGCCAGCAGCTTAGGTAGCGGGGGGGCTGGGCAGTTCTTC. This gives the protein CASSLGSGGAGQFF.

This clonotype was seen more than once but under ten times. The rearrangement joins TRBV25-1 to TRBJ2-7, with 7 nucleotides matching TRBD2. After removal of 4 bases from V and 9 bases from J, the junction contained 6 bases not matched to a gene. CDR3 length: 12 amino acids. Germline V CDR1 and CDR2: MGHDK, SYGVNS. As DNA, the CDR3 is TGTGCCAGCAGTGGGCGGGAGTGGACGCAGTACTTC. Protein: CASSGREWTQYF.

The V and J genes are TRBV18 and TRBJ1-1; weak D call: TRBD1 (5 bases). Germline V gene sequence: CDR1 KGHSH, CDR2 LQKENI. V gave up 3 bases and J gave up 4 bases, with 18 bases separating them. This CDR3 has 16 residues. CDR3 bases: TGTGCCAGCTCACCCCTAGCGGGGGGAACGGTCACTGAAGCTTTCTTT. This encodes CASSPLAGGTVTEAFF.

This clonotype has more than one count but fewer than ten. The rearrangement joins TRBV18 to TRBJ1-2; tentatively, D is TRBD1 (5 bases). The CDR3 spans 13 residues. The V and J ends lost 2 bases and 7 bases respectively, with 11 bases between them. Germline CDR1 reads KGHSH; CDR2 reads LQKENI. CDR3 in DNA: TGTGCCAGCTCACCAGGGACGGACGGTGGCTACACCTTC. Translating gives CASSPGTDGGYTF.

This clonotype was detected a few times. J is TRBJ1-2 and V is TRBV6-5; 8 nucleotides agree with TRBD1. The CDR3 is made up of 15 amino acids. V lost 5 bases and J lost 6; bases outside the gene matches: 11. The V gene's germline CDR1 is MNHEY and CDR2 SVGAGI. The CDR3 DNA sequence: TGTGCCAGCAGTATGACAGGGGTCGGTTGGGATGGCTACACCTTC. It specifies CASSMTGVGWDGYTF.

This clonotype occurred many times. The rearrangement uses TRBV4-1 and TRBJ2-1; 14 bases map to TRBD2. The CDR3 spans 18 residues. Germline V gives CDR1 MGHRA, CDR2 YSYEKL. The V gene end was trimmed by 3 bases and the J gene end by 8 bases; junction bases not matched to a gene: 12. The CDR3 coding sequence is TGCGCCAGCAGCCAGCTCACCCAGACTAGCGGGGGGGATTATGAGCAGTTCTTC. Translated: CASSQLTQTSGGDYEQFF.

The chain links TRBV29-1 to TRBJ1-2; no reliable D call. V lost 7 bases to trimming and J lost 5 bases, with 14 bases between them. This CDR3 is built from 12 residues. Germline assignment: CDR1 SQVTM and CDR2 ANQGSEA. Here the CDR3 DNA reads TGCAGCGCGGCTATGGACCGTTATGGCTACACCTTC. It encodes CSAAMDRYGYTF.

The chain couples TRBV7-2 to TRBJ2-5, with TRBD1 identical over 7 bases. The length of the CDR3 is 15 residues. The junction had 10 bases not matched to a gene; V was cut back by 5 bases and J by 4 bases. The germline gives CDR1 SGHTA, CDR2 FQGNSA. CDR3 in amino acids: CASSPDRVRRETQYF. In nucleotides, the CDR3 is TGTGCCAGCAGCCCAGACAGGGTTCGGAGAGAGACCCAGTACTTC.

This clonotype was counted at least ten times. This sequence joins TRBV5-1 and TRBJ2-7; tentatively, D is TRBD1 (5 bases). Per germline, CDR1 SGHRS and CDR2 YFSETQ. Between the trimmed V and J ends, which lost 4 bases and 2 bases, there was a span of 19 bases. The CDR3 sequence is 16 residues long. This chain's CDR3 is CASSTKSGNGAYEQYF. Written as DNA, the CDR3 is TGCGCCAGCAGCACCAAGTCAGGGAATGGAGCCTACGAGCAGTACTTC.

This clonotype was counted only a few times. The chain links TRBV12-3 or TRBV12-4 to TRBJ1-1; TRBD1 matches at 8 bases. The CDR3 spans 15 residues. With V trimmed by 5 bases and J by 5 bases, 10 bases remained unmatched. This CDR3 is CASSARTGRDTEAFF. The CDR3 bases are TGTGCCAGCAGTGCCCGGACAGGGAGGGATACTGAAGCTTTCTTT.

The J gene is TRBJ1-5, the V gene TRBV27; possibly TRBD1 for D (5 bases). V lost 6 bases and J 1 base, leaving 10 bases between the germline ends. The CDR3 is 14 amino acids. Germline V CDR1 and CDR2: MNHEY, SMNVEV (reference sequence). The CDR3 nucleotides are TGTGCCAGCAGACAGGATGGGAGCAATCAGCCCCAGCATTTT. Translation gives CASRQDGSNQPQHF.

The chain's CDR3 is CASSRQRNTGELFF. DNA of the CDR3: TGTGCCAGCAGTCGCCAGCGGAACACCGGGGAGCTGTTTTTT. This chain connects TRBV12-3 or TRBV12-4 to TRBJ2-2; D is ambiguous. The V and J ends lost 5 bases and 1 base respectively, with 8 bases between them. The CDR3 has 14 amino acids.

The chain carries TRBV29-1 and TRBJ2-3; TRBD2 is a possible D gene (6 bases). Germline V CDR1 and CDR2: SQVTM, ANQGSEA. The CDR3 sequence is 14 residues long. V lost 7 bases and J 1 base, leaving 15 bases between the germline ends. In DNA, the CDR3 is TGCAGCGCCCCTCCGGAGGGTCGCACAGATACGCAGTATTTT. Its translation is CSAPPEGRTDTQYF.

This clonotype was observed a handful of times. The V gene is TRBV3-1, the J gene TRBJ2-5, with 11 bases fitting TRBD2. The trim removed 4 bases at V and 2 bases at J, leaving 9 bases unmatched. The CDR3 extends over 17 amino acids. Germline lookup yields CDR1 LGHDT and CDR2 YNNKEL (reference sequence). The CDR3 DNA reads TGTGCCAGCAGCCCCCTACCGGGACTAGCGGAACAAGAGACCCAGTACTTC. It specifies CASSPLPGLAEQETQYF.

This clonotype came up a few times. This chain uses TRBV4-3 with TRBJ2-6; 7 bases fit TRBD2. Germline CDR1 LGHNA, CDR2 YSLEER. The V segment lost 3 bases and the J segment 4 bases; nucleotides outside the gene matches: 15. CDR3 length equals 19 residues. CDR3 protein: CASSHLTPGRESGANVLTF. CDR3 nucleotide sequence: TGCGCCAGCAGCCACCTAACCCCGGGGAGGGAGTCGGGGGCCAACGTCCTGACTTTC.